Listed below are T cell receptor beta chains from one sample, sequenced in a study of identical twins. TCRdb re-derived calls from the 5' RACE reads in MiXCR, one entry per CDR3 protein. The repertoire consists of 750,000 to 950,000 distinct CDR3 sequences, with roughly an eighth occurring once and the leading ten covering roughly 1.5%. The data also belong to a second study, concerning yellow fever vaccine responses in identical twins.

Sequencing input: PBMCs. Receptors originate from a woman under 30 in good health. The CDR3 runs from the conserved cysteine through the conserved F or W. Fields, in order: V gene, D gene, clone size, J gene, CDR3 protein, CDR3 DNA. D genes are given only for firm matches. Size is stated for part of the rows, as once, few or many counts, or as a class when the clone is expanded.

v_call: TRBV6-1
d_call: .
clone_size: few
j_call: TRBJ2-3
cdr3_aa: CASSRRTDSTDTQYF
cdr3_nt: TGTGCCAGCAGCCGGAGGACAGATAGCACAGATACGCAGTATTTT

v_call: TRBV7-2
d_call: .
clone_size: many
j_call: TRBJ1-2
cdr3_aa: CATYEWGAPNYGYTF
cdr3_nt: TGTGCCACTTACGAGTGGGGGGCGCCCAACTATGGCTACACCTTC

v_call: TRBV5-1
d_call: .
clone_size: many
j_call: TRBJ2-1
cdr3_aa: CASSVGGLGIAYNEQFF
cdr3_nt: TGCGCCAGCAGCGTGGGAGGATTAGGGATCGCCTACAATGAGCAGTTCTTC

v_call: TRBV27
d_call: .
clone_size: few
j_call: TRBJ2-7
cdr3_aa: CASSRDQRYEQYF
cdr3_nt: TGTGCCAGCAGCCGGGACCAACGTTACGAGCAGTACTTC

v_call: TRBV7-2
d_call: .
clone_size: .
j_call: TRBJ2-5
cdr3_aa: CASSSLGGAGTQYF
cdr3_nt: TGTGCCAGCAGCTCACTAGGGGGGGCCGGGACCCAGTACTTC

v_call: TRBV6-1
d_call: .
clone_size: few
j_call: TRBJ1-1
cdr3_aa: CASSMRGSTEAFF
cdr3_nt: TGTGCCAGCAGTATGAGGGGTTCCACTGAAGCTTTCTTT

v_call: TRBV7-2
d_call: .
clone_size: few
j_call: TRBJ2-7
cdr3_aa: CAISLPGFYEQYF
cdr3_nt: TGTGCCATCAGCTTACCAGGGTTCTACGAGCAGTACTTC

v_call: TRBV27
d_call: TRBD2
clone_size: .
j_call: TRBJ2-2
cdr3_aa: CASGRGAGVWLFF
cdr3_nt: TGTGCCAGCGGTCGGGGAGCGGGGGTGTGGCTGTTTTTT

v_call: TRBV12-3/TRBV12-4
d_call: .
clone_size: many
j_call: TRBJ2-1
cdr3_aa: CASSLGVAEQFF
cdr3_nt: TGTGCCAGCAGTTTAGGTGTTGCTGAGCAGTTCTTC

v_call: TRBV2
d_call: .
clone_size: .
j_call: TRBJ2-2
cdr3_aa: CASTGLTGELFF
cdr3_nt: TGTGCCAGCACCGGTTTGACCGGGGAGCTGTTTTTT

v_call: TRBV2
d_call: .
clone_size: .
j_call: TRBJ2-5
cdr3_aa: CASRGSGRETQYF
cdr3_nt: TGTGCCAGCCGGGGCTCTGGTAGGGAGACCCAGTACTTC

v_call: TRBV6-1
d_call: .
clone_size: .
j_call: TRBJ2-1
cdr3_aa: CASSLSGTWYEQFF
cdr3_nt: TGTGCCAGCAGCCTGTCCGGGACATGGTATGAGCAGTTCTTC

v_call: TRBV7-6
d_call: .
clone_size: many
j_call: TRBJ1-5
cdr3_aa: CASSLGPNQPQHF
cdr3_nt: TGTGCCAGCAGCTTAGGTCCAAATCAGCCCCAGCATTTT

v_call: TRBV7-6
d_call: .
clone_size: few
j_call: TRBJ2-3
cdr3_aa: CASSFPSADTQYF
cdr3_nt: TGTGCCAGCAGCTTTCCCTCTGCAGATACGCAGTATTTT

v_call: TRBV4-2
d_call: .
clone_size: few
j_call: TRBJ2-7
cdr3_aa: CASSQDRNRVYEQYF
cdr3_nt: TGTGCCAGCAGCCAAGATCGCAACAGGGTCTACGAGCAGTACTTC

v_call: TRBV9
d_call: TRBD2
clone_size: few
j_call: TRBJ2-3
cdr3_aa: CASSSRTRSTDTQYF
cdr3_nt: TGTGCCAGCAGCTCCAGGACTAGAAGCACAGATACGCAGTATTTT